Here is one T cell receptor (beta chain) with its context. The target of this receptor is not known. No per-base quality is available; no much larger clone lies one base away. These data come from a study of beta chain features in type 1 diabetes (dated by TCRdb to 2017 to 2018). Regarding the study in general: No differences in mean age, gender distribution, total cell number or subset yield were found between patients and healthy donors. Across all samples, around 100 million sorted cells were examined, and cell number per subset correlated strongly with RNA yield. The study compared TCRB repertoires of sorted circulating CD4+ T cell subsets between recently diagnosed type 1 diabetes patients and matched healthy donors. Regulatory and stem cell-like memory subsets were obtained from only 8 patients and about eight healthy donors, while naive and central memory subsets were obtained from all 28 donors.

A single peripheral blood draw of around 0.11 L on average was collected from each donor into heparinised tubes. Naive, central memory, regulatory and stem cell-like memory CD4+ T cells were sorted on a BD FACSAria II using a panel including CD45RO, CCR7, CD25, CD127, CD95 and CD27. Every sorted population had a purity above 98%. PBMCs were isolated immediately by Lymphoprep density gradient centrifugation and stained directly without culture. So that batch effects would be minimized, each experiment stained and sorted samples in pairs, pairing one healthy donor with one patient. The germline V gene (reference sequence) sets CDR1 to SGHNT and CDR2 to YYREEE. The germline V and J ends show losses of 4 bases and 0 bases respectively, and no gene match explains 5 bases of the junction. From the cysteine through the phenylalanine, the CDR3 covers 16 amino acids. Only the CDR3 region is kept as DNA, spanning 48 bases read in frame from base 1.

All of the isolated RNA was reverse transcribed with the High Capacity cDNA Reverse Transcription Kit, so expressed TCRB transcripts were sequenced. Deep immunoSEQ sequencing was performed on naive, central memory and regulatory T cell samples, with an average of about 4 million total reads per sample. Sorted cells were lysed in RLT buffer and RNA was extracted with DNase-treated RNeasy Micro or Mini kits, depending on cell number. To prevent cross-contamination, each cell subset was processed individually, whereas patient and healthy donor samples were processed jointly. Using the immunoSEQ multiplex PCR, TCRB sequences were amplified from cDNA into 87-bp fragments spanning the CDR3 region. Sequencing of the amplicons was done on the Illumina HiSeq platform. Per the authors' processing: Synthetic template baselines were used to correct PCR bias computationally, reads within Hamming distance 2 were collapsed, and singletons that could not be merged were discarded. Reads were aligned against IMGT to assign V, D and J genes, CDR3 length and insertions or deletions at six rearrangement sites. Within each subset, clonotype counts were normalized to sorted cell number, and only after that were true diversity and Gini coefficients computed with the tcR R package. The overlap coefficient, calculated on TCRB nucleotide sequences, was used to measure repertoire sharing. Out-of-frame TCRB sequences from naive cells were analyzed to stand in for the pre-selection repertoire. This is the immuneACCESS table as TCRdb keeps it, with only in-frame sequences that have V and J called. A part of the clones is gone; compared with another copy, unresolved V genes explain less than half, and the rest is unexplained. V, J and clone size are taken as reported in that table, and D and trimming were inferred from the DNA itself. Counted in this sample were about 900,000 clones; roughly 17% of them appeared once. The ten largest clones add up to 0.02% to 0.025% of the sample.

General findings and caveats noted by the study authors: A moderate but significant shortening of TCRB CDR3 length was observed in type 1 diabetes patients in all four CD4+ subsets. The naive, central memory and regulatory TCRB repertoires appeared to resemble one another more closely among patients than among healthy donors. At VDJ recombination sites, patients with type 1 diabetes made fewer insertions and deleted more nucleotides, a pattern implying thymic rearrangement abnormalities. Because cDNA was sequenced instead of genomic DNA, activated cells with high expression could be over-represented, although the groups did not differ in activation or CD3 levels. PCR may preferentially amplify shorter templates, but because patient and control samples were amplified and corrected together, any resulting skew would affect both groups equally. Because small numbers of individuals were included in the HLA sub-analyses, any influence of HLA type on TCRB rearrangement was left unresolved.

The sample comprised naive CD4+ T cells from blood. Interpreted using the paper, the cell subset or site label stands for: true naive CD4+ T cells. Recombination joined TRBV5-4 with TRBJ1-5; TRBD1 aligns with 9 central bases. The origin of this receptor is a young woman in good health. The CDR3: CASSRTGGGSNQPQHF. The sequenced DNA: TGTGCCAGCAGCCGAACAGGGGGCGGTAGCAATCAGCCCCAGCATTTT.